This TCR beta chain was documented in a study of cytomegalovirus exposure and HLA in healthy donors. Study overall: There were just under 400 genotyped donors. Of these, roughly 80% fell in the genetic ancestry cluster associated with self-reported Caucasian donors. Study-wide findings and caveats: It was in a later analysis that TCR association rates were seen to vary by HLA locus, highest for DRB1 and lowest for HLA-C.

For this clone: Its target is not known.

It was with 60 Vbeta and 13 Jbeta primers that the PCR ran. Some clones are missing from TCRdb's copy, which holds only in-frame ones; the method was immunoSEQ multiplex PCR. The table has approximately 140,000 clones, roughly 80% seen once. Germline V CDR1 and CDR2: ENHRY, SYGVKD. Trimming removed 4 bases from V and 2 bases from J, with 10 bases in between. The CDR3 contains 14 residues. The chain carries TRBV10-3 and TRBJ2-3; D is perhaps TRBD1 (5 bases). Input material: PBMCs. The sequence was obtained from a man aged 18 to 30 in good health and CMV-seronegative. The CDR3: CAISGGRVTDTQYF. The CDR3 coding sequence is TGTGCCATCAGTGGGGGCAGGGTCACAGATACGCAGTATTTT.